Following are 8 T cell receptor beta chains from one sample sequenced in a study of regulatory T cells in long-lasting Graves disease. Construction of TCR beta libraries relied on iRepertoire HTBI primers and on Arm-PCR targeting CDR3 regions. TCRdb reprocessed the multiplex PCR reads via MiXCR and lists one record per CDR3 protein. This table has a few hundred thousand distinct CDR3 sequences, about a quarter appearing once. Time point described: persistent/refractory GD, antithyroid drugs over 5 years with positive TRAb. Generation of the TCR library employed RNA extracted from PBMCs. The starting material was peripheral blood mononuclear cells (PBMCs), obtained when the disease was refractory, from a patient treated with antithyroid drugs. These receptor sequences come from a female donor with Graves disease.

This clonotype was recorded only once. The chain has TRBV7-2 and TRBJ2-6; 9 bases are a match to TRBD1. Germline loops: CDR1 SGHTA, CDR2 FQGNSA. Trimming removed 7 bases from V and 2 bases from J; junction bases left unmatched: 9. The CDR3 has 17 amino acids. CDR3 residues: CASTLVTGGAGANVLTF. The CDR3 DNA reads as TGTGCCAGCACTCTCGTGACAGGGGGGGCTGGGGCCAACGTCCTGACTTTC. Combining the CDR3 with reference TRBV7-2 and TRBJ2-6 gives the whole variable domain GAGVSQSPSNKVTEKGKDVELRCDPISGHTALYWYRQSLGQGLEFLIYFQGNSAPDKSGLPSDRFSAERTGGSVSTLTIQRTQQEDSAVYLCASTLVTGGAGANVLTFGAGSRLTVL.

Many counts were recorded for this clonotype. The V gene is TRBV7-6, the J gene TRBJ1-1; D may be TRBD1 (5 bases). V was trimmed by 5 bases and J by 4 bases, leaving 11 bases between them. The CDR3 is made up of 13 amino acids. The V gene's germline CDR1 is SGHVS and CDR2 FNYEAQ. CDR3: CASSNAGGTEAFF. In nucleotides, the CDR3 is TGTGCCAGCAGCAATGCTGGGGGCACTGAAGCTTTCTTT.

The chain carries TRBV29-1 and TRBJ2-5; 7 bases are a match to TRBD2. CDR1 and CDR2 (germline): SQVTM, ANQGSEA. This CDR3 has 15 residues. The trim removed 0 bases at V and 7 bases at J, leaving 11 bases unmatched. CDR3 sequence: CSVEEFGGGPVTQYF. The CDR3 DNA sequence: TGCAGCGTTGAAGAGTTTGGGGGAGGGCCGGTGACCCAGTACTTC. Full variable domain (outside the CDR3, taken from reference TRBV29-1 and TRBJ2-5): SAVISQKPSRDICQRGTSLTIQCQVDSQVTMMFWYRQQPGQSLTLIATANQGSEATYESGFVIDKFPISRPNLTFSTLTVSNMSPEDSSIYLCSVEEFGGGPVTQYFGPGTRLLVL.

The genes are TRBV12-3 or TRBV12-4 and TRBJ2-1; D gene uncertain. Trimming removed 1 base from V and 7 bases from J, with 8 bases in between. The CDR3 has 13 amino acids. The chain's CDR3 is CASSLDGWNEQFF. CDR3 bases: TGTGCCAGCAGTTTAGATGGATGGAATGAGCAGTTCTTC.

This clonotype occurred many times. V is TRBV15 and J is TRBJ1-5, with 7 positions matching TRBD1. The germline V gene encodes CDR1 LNHNV and CDR2 YYDKDF (reference sequence). This CDR3 is built from 16 residues. The ends lost 0 bases at V and 1 base at J; junction bases unmatched: 3. The CDR3 spells CATSRDYRGSNQPQHF. CDR3 nucleotide sequence: TGTGCCACCAGCAGAGATTACAGGGGAAGCAATCAGCCCCAGCATTTT.

In this sample, this clonotype turned up a few times. The CDR3 sequence is CASSLVTGWQETQYF. CDR3 coding DNA: TGTGCCAGCAGCTTAGTTACAGGGTGGCAAGAGACCCAGTACTTC. V usage is TRBV7-7 and J usage is TRBJ2-5, with TRBD1 as a possible D gene (6 bases). CDR1 and CDR2 (germline): SSHAT, FNYEAQ (reference sequence). The CDR3 totals 15 residues. Trimming stripped 1 base from V and 2 bases from J, with 11 bases between. Full variable domain (rest looked up from reference TRBV7-7 and TRBJ2-5): GAGVSQSPRYKVTKRGQDVTLRCDPISSHATLYWYQQALGQGPEFLTYFNYEAQPDKSGLPSDRFSAERPEGSISTLTIQRTEQRDSAMYRCASSLVTGWQETQYFGPGTRLLVL.

J is TRBJ2-1 and V is TRBV20-1; 8 positions match TRBD1. Germline CDR1 and CDR2: DFQATT and SNEGSKA (reference sequence). The CDR3 loop spans 14 amino acids. The V and J ends lost 0 bases and 7 bases, in that order; junction bases with no gene match: 5. The CDR3: CSARDRDRYNEQFF. The DNA for the CDR3 is TGCAGTGCTAGAGACCGGGACAGGTATAATGAGCAGTTCTTC.

The V gene is TRBV5-4, the J gene TRBJ2-5; 8 positions match TRBD1. CDR1 SGHNT and CDR2 YYREEE come from the germline V gene (reference sequence). V shed 3 bases, J shed 5 bases, and the junction held 3 bases outside the gene matches. This CDR3 has 13 residues. In DNA form, the CDR3 reads TGTGCCAGCAGCTGGGACAGGCTTGAGACCCAGTACTTC. It specifies CASSWDRLETQYF.